This TCR beta chain is drawn from a study of sequential checkpoint blockade in melanoma. Study overall: First-line arms were nivolumab then ipilimumab, or the reverse, randomized 1:1. Both treatment sequences were followed by maintenance nivolumab.

The sample's treatment: randomized to nivolumab then ipilimumab (arm A) or the reverse (arm B). None of the patients previously received DNA-damaging chemotherapy. Live CD3+CD8+ CD19− CD56− cells were sorted from PBMCs. Measured with immunoSEQ multiplex PCR; TCRdb has only the in-frame clones, and not every one. The table shows approximately 6,200 clones, with about 85% occurring only once. V dropped 8 bases and J dropped 5 bases, with 28 bases sitting between them. CDR3 size: 18 residues. Germline values: CDR1 SGHDT, CDR2 YYEEEE. The source is a human donor with melanoma. The chain is built from TRBV5-6 and TRBJ2-2, with D possibly matching TRBD2 (7 bases). The specimen comprised CD8+ T cells sorted from blood (inferred from file names), sampled from a patient given nivolumab and ipilimumab in sequence. CDR3 residues: CASTVKGGGRVKTGELFF. CDR3 coding DNA: TGTGCCAGTACCGTCAAGGGCGGGGGCAGGGTGAAGACCGGGGAGCTGTTTTTT.